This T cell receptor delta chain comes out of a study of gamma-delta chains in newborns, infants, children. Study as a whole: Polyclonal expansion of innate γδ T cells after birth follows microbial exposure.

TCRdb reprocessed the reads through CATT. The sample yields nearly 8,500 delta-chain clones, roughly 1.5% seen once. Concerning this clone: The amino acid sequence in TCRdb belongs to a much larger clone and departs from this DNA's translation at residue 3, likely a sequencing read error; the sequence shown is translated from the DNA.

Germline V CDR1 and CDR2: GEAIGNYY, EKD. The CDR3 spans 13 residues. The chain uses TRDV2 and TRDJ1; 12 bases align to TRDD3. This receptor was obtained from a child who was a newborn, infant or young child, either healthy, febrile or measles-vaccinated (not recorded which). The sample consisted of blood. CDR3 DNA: TGTGCCAGTGACACCTGGGGGATACGTAAACTCATCTTT. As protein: CASDTWGIRKLIF.